This T cell receptor beta chain emerged from a study of early T cells in non-severe SARS-CoV-2 infection (dated by TCRdb to about 2021). General notes on the study: Because TCR sequencing relied on bulk RNA taken from unsorted whole blood, pairing of alpha and beta chains was not possible.

Library method: 5' RACE. The instrument given in TCRdb is NextSeq 500. The TCR library protocol attached unique molecular identifiers to individual cDNA molecules to correct for sequencing error and PCR bias. Sequencing covered both TCR alpha and beta chains, and within each sample the abundances of alpha and beta sequences were tightly co-correlated. The source study handled its data this way. Decombinator V4 was used to perform V gene, J gene and CDR3 annotation of TCR sequences. TCRs were defined as expanded if a significant change between any two time points was detected under a Poisson model with p below 0.0001. Abundances of TCRs were expressed as counts per million after normalisation to the total number of TCRs sequenced in each sample. TRAV1-2 paired with TRAJ12, TRAJ20 or TRAJ33 defined MAIT TCRs, while TRAV10 paired with TRAJ18 defined iNKT TCRs. VDJdb, accessed 1 November 2021, was searched for CMV, EBV and SARS-CoV-2 annotated TCRs, excluding TCRs annotated for multiple antigens. The public reads were reanalyzed by TCRdb: fastp trimming at Q25, MiXCR alignment, in-frame beta chains only. Rows with a matching CDR3 protein are joined into one entry that keeps the most common DNA and genes. These V and J calls originate from TCRdb's pipeline instead of the authors' own analysis. Recorded for this sample are 70,000 to 90,000 distinct CDR3 sequences; 14% to 15% of them occurred a single time. The ten largest clonotypes hold around 5.4% of the sample.

This clonotype was detected only a few times. Its antigen specificity is not known. Within one base of it there is no much larger clone, and no base qualities were kept. V is pruned by 3 bases and J by 6 bases, leaving 13 bases of the junction without a gene match. Spanning cysteine to phenylalanine, the CDR3 consists of 15 amino acids. The kept DNA is CDR3 alone, 45 bases in frame from the first base. In the germline V gene (reference sequence), CDR1 corresponds to DFQATT and CDR2 to SNEGSKA. Set within a cohort of healthcare workers in London, UK, this nested case-control study involved weekly PCR testing of nasopharyngeal swabs along with blood sampling. Between 23 and 31 March 2020, the week of the UK lockdown, healthcare workers were enrolled and then followed up weekly for as long as 16 weeks. Results the study describes overall, beyond this receptor: VDJdb matching was skewed toward anti-spike CD8 responses and likely underestimated virus-specific expansions, missing private and CD4 specificities.

This sequence uses TRBV20-1 and TRBJ2-7; 8 central nucleotides agree with TRBD2. This TCR was sampled from an adult who was a healthcare worker with PCR-confirmed SARS-CoV-2 infection or an uninfected control (not recorded which). Sequenced input: whole blood. The nucleotide sequence is given as TGCAGTGCTAGTCCTGTCGGACTAGCTTCTACCGAGCAGTACTTC. Its amino acids are CSASPVGLASTEQYF.